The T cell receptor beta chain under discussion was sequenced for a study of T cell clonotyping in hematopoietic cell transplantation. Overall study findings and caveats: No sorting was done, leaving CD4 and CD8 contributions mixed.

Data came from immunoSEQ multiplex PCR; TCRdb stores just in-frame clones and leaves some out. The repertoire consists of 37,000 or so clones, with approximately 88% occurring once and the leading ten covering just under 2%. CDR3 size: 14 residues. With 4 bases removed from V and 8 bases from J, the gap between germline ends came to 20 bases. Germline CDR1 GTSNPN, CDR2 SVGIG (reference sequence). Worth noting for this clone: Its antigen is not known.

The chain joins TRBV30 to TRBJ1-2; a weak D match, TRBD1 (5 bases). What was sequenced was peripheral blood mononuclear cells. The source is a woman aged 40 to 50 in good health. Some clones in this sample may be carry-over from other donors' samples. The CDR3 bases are TGTGCCTGGACCCCAGACAGCTCTCTATGGGGCTACACCTTC. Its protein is CAWTPDSSLWGYTF.